The 32 T cell receptor beta chains in this list originate from one sample, sequenced in a study of blood T cells in healthy people across ages. It was with a sample-barcoded 5' primer and a J-beta primer mix that a second PCR of roughly 7 to 12 cycles was run. TCRdb independently ran MiXCR on the 5' RACE reads; one entry per CDR3 protein. There are about 1.6 million distinct CDR3 sequences in the sample; about 35% occur only once, and approximately 11% lies in the top ten. The specimen sequenced was blood. Receptors originate from a woman younger than 45 in good health.

The V and J genes are TRBV4-1 and TRBJ1-1; possibly TRBD1 for D (5 bases). V lost 2 bases, J lost 5 bases, and 15 bases lay in between. The CDR3 spans 15 residues. The V gene's germline CDR1 is MGHRA and CDR2 YSYEKL. This chain's CDR3 is CASSQRTGLTTEAFF. The DNA of the CDR3 is TGCGCCAGCAGCCAACGCACGGGACTTACGACTGAAGCTTTCTTT.

The chain recombines TRBV2 with TRBJ2-2, with TRBD2 identical over 7 bases. This CDR3 contains 15 residues. Germline V gene sequence: CDR1 SNHLY, CDR2 FYNNEI. J lost 2 bases, V lost 6 bases, and 6 bases had no gene match. Here the CDR3 DNA reads TGTGCCAGCAGGAGAGGGAGGGAAAACACCGGGGAGCTGTTTTTT. Its translation: CASRRGRENTGELFF.

A word on this clonotype: A junction boundary mismatches the germline segment, possibly from a read error. V and J are TRBV4-1 and TRBJ2-7; the match to TRBD2 covers 11 bases. Germline assignment: CDR1 MGHRA and CDR2 YSYEKL. The CDR3 is made up of 14 amino acids. The CDR3, as DNA: TGTGCCAGCAGCCAAGAAGGACTAGCGGGCGAGCAGTACTTC. This sequence encodes CASSQEGLAGEQYF.

To note about this clonotype: At one end the junction does not follow the germline gene, possibly because of a read error. J is TRBJ1-1 and V is TRBV20-1, with 7 bases matching TRBD1. The germline V gene has CDR1 DFQATT and CDR2 SNEGSKA (reference sequence). The CDR3 totals 13 residues. The CDR3 spells CSATDRLTTEAFF. The CDR3 nucleotides read TGCAGTGCAACGGACAGGCTGACCACTGAGGCTTTCTTT.

The table lists this clonotype with many counts. The J gene is TRBJ2-7, the V gene TRBV29-1, with TRBD1 identical over 8 bases. The junction had 6 bases not matched to a gene; V was cut back by 0 bases and J by 2 bases. The germline V gene encodes CDR1 SQVTM and CDR2 ANQGSEA. This CDR3 has 15 residues. In DNA form, the CDR3 reads TGCAGCGTTGAAGACTCAGGGGGCTACGCCTACGAGCAGTACTTC. It specifies CSVEDSGGYAYEQYF.

This clonotype was seen a few times. The rearrangement uses TRBV12-3 or TRBV12-4 and TRBJ2-7; D call uncertain. V was cut by 7 bases and J by 0 bases, with 13 bases left in between. The CDR3 sequence is 14 residues long. The CDR3 region is CASTLFLGSYEQYF. The CDR3 DNA sequence: TGTGCCAGCACCCTGTTCCTGGGCTCCTACGAGCAGTACTTC.

The chain couples TRBV4-1 to TRBJ2-3; D remains ambiguous. Germline CDR1 is MGHRA and CDR2 is YSYEKL. This CDR3 is built from 17 residues. V was cut by 4 bases and J by 3 bases, with 20 bases left in between. CDR3 coding DNA: TGCGCCAGCAGCCCTCGACGGTACGGGCGTGGAACAGATACGCAGTATTTT. It codes for CASSPRRYGRGTDTQYF.

The rearrangement uses TRBV20-1 and TRBJ2-7; 8 bases fit TRBD2. The CDR3 length is 14 residues. The germline gives CDR1 DFQATT, CDR2 SNEGSKA (reference sequence). J was trimmed by 0 bases and V by 4 bases; bases with no gene match: 5. The chain's CDR3 is CSAMKAGASYEQYF. The DNA for the CDR3 is TGCAGTGCTATGAAAGCGGGAGCCTCCTACGAGCAGTACTTC.

CDR3 residues: CASSQDANTDTQYF. The DNA of the CDR3 is TGTGCCAGCAGCCAAGATGCTAACACAGATACGCAGTATTTT. This chain connects TRBV4-2 to TRBJ2-3; no reliable D call. The CDR3 extends over 14 amino acids. Between the trimmed V and J ends, which lost 0 bases and 2 bases, there was a span of 6 bases. Germline V lookup: CDR1 LGHNA, CDR2 YNFKEQ.

The chain links TRBV12-3 or TRBV12-4 to TRBJ1-1; D unresolved. This CDR3 is built from 13 residues. Trimming shortened V by 6 bases and J by 1 base, and 9 bases separated the two germline ends. The CDR3 here is CASSPVGNTEAFF. CDR3 nucleotides: TGTGCCAGCAGCCCGGTCGGGAACACTGAAGCTTTCTTT.

The chain uses TRBV10-3 and TRBJ1-2; TRBD1 agrees at 8 bases. The trim removed 0 bases at V and 3 bases at J, leaving 6 bases unmatched. The CDR3 sequence is 16 residues long. Per germline, CDR1 ENHRY and CDR2 SYGVKD. The CDR3 here is CAISESKTGDYYGYTF. CDR3 DNA: TGTGCCATCAGTGAGTCGAAGACAGGGGACTACTATGGCTACACCTTC.

The chain employs TRBV27 and TRBJ2-7, with 7 bases lining up with TRBD1. V was pared by 6 bases and J by 3 bases, with 20 bases of the junction left unmatched. The CDR3 is 18 amino acids. The germline V gene encodes CDR1 MNHEY and CDR2 SMNVEV (reference sequence). The DNA for the CDR3 is TGTGCCAGCAGCCCAAGTATAGGGGGCAACTTTTGGAGCTACGAGCAGTACTTC. It encodes CASSPSIGGNFWSYEQYF.

The chain joins TRBV5-1 to TRBJ2-7, with TRBD2 identical over 7 bases. TRBJ2-5 explains the end of the DNA better; the J call may be wrong. This CDR3 spans 16 amino acids. CDR1 is SGHRS, CDR2 YFSETQ, per germline. This CDR3 is CASSAKSGKGFETQYF. CDR3 sequence (DNA): TGCGCCAGCAGCGCAAAGAGCGGGAAGGGCTTTGAGACCCAGTACTTC.

With respect to this clonotype: One end of the junction varies from germline; a read error may be responsible. This rearrangement joins TRBV7-2 to TRBJ2-7, with D tentatively TRBD2 (5 bases). Germline CDR1 and CDR2: SGHTA and FQGNSA. The CDR3 is made up of 15 amino acids. This CDR3 reads CASSLVEAAAYERYF. The CDR3 DNA follows: TGTGCCAGCAGCTTAGTGGAGGCTGCTGCCTACGAGCGGTACTTC.

The V and J genes are TRBV20-1 and TRBJ2-7; 9 nucleotides match TRBD2. The CDR3 sequence is 14 residues long. J gave up 8 bases and V 4 bases, and 12 bases lay outside the gene matches. Germline CDR1 DFQATT, CDR2 SNEGSKA (reference sequence). Here the CDR3 DNA reads TGCAGTGCTAAAGACTACGGTAGCGGGAGTAAGCAGTACTTC. Translating gives CSAKDYGSGSKQYF.

The V gene is TRBV29-1, the J gene TRBJ2-7; 7 bases fit TRBD1. Trimming removed 6 bases from V and 3 bases from J; junction bases left unmatched: 11. Germline V gene sequence: CDR1 SQVTM, CDR2 ANQGSEA. This CDR3 has 14 residues. In nucleotides, the CDR3 is TGCAGCGTAGGACGCCGACAGGGTGTCTACGAGCAGTACTTC. The encoded protein is CSVGRRQGVYEQYF.

This clonotype turned up a few times. The chain employs TRBV9 and TRBJ2-1; no firm D call. Trimming took off 0 bases at V and 3 bases at J, with 13 bases between the two ends. CDR1 and CDR2 (germline): SGDLS, YYNGEE. CDR3 size: 16 residues. DNA for the CDR3: TGTGCCAGCAGCGTAGAGTGGGTAGATATCTACAATGAGCAGTTCTTC. Translated, it gives CASSVEWVDIYNEQFF. The full variable domain, rest sourced from reference TRBV9 and TRBJ2-1, is DSGVTQTPKHLITATGQRVTLRCSPRSGDLSVYWYQQSLDQGLQFLIQYYNGEERAKGNILERFSAQQFPDLHSELNLSSLELGDSALYFCASSVEWVDIYNEQFFGPGTRLTVL.

The V call is TRBV2, the J call TRBJ2-7; tentative D call: TRBD2 (6 bases). The germline gives CDR1 SNHLY, CDR2 FYNNEI. V was trimmed by 6 bases and J by 7 bases, leaving 22 bases between them. The CDR3 loop spans 15 amino acids. CDR3: CASRVTPRGYNEQYF. Here the CDR3 DNA reads TGTGCCAGCAGAGTCACTCCCCGGGGGTACAATGAGCAGTACTTC.

This chain connects TRBV12-3 or TRBV12-4 to TRBJ2-2, with no clear D. CDR3 length: 15 amino acids. Trimming stripped 6 bases from V and 0 bases from J, with 11 bases between. The CDR3 DNA is TGTGCCAGCAGATCTACAGCCTCGAACACCGGGGAGCTGTTTTTT. The encoded protein is CASRSTASNTGELFF.

The gene calls are TRBV29-1 and TRBJ2-3; no clear D gene. CDR1 is SQVTM and CDR2 is ANQGSEA in the germline V gene. The CDR3 has 12 amino acids. Deletions cut 6 bases from V and 3 bases from J, with 10 bases between. CDR3 in amino acids: CSVRLLTDTQYF. CDR3 bases: TGCAGCGTAAGACTTTTGACAGATACGCAGTATTTT.

This clonotype has only a few counts. The chain combines TRBV6-5 with TRBJ1-1; unclear D gene. From germline, CDR1 is MNHEY and CDR2 SVGAGI. V dropped 2 bases and J dropped 1 base, with 11 bases sitting between them. This CDR3 is built from 15 residues. Here the CDR3 reads CASSYTGPGNTEAFF. The CDR3 region has the DNA TGTGCCAGCAGTTACACGGGCCCCGGGAACACTGAAGCTTTCTTT.

This chain connects TRBV6-2 or TRBV6-3 to TRBJ1-2; D not resolved. This CDR3 spans 15 amino acids. Germline CDR1 and CDR2: MNHEY and SVGEGT. Trimming took off 4 bases at V and 4 bases at J, with 16 bases between the two ends. This CDR3 reads CASSFRRQTCYGYTF. In nucleotides, the CDR3 is TGTGCCAGCAGTTTTCGACGGCAGACTTGCTATGGCTACACCTTC.

V is TRBV18 and J is TRBJ2-5; D is uncertain. Deletions cut 0 bases from V and 5 bases from J, with 10 bases between. The CDR3 totals 14 residues. Germline loops: CDR1 KGHSH, CDR2 LQKENI. CDR3 loop: CASSPPSGWETQYF. In DNA form, the CDR3 reads TGTGCCAGCTCACCACCTTCGGGTTGGGAGACCCAGTACTTC.

The table lists this clonotype with many counts. The rearrangement uses TRBV7-8 and TRBJ2-7; TRBD1 matches 8 bases. The CDR3 runs 14 residues. Germline trimming cut 3 bases from V and 6 bases from J; bases unmatched to any gene: 7. From germline, CDR1 is SGHVS and CDR2 FQNEAQ. The CDR3 nucleotides read TGTGCCAGCAGCTTCCGACAGGGGCTCTCCGAGCAGTACTTC. This gives the protein CASSFRQGLSEQYF. Full variable domain (rest looked up from reference TRBV7-8 and TRBJ2-7): GAGVSQSPRYKVAKRGQDVALRCDPISGHVSLFWYQQALGQGPEFLTYFQNEAQLDKSGLPSDRFFAERPEGSVSTLKIQRTQQEDSAVYLCASSFRQGLSEQYFGPGTRLTVT.

This clonotype was picked up a small number of times. The rearrangement uses TRBV2 and TRBJ2-1; 12 bases fit TRBD2. This CDR3 is built from 18 residues. The germline V gene has CDR1 SNHLY and CDR2 FYNNEI. The V segment lost 6 bases and the J segment 9 bases; nucleotides outside the gene matches: 18. CDR3 nucleotides: TGTGCCAGCAGACAATTAATCCCGACTAGCGGGGGATGGGGTGAGCAGTTCTTC. This codes for CASRQLIPTSGGWGEQFF.

In this sample, this clonotype turned up a few times. The V call is TRBV7-9, the J call TRBJ2-1; maybe TRBD2 (7 bases). Germline V lookup: CDR1 SEHNR, CDR2 FQNEAQ (reference sequence). Trimming shortened V by 5 bases and J by 5 bases, and 19 bases separated the two germline ends. This CDR3 comprises 16 residues. The CDR3 spells CASSPRGARGNNEQFF. In nucleotides, the CDR3 is TGTGCCAGCAGCCCTCGGGGGGCTCGGGGTAACAATGAGCAGTTCTTC.

This clonotype was observed a handful of times. The chain carries TRBV2 and TRBJ2-7; D gene ambiguous. The CDR3 totals 13 residues. Germline assignment: CDR1 SNHLY and CDR2 FYNNEI. V dropped 2 bases and J dropped 3 bases, with 8 bases sitting between them. CDR3 nucleotides: TGTGCCAGCAGTGAACTTGTGAGCTACGAGCAGTACTTC. Amino acid sequence: CASSELVSYEQYF.

The J gene is TRBJ1-1, the V gene TRBV29-1; no reliable D call. This CDR3 has 13 residues. Germline-derived CDR1 and CDR2 are SQVTM and ANQGSEA. Trimming removed 4 bases from V and 0 bases from J, with 9 bases in between. This CDR3 reads CSVGQTLNTEAFF. CDR3 DNA: TGCAGCGTTGGACAAACCTTGAACACTGAAGCTTTCTTT.

This clonotype was counted at least ten times. The genes are TRBV4-1 and TRBJ1-5; no reliable D call. The CDR3 is 15 residues long. The V end lost 1 base, the J end lost 2 bases, and 9 bases lay between the germline ends. Germline V CDR1 and CDR2: MGHRA, YSYEKL. CDR3: CASSQGGGRNQPQHF. The DNA of the CDR3 is TGCGCCAGCAGCCAAGGAGGAGGGCGCAATCAGCCCCAGCATTTT.

This clonotype was observed a few times. CDR3 sequence reads: CASSAQGFYGYTF. The DNA of the CDR3 is TGTGCCAGCAGTGCCCAAGGGTTCTATGGCTACACCTTC. This rearrangement joins TRBV6-1 to TRBJ1-2; D gene ambiguous. Germline V gene sequence: CDR1 MNHNS, CDR2 SASEGT. There are 13 residues in the CDR3. The V gene lost 4 bases and the J gene lost 4 bases, with 10 bases spanning the gap.

This chain joins TRBV13 and TRBJ2-7; tentatively, D is TRBD2 (5 bases). Trimming removed 5 bases from V and 4 bases from J, with 18 bases in between. There are 15 residues in the CDR3. The germline V gene has CDR1 PRHDT and CDR2 FYEKMQ (reference sequence). The CDR3 DNA follows: TGTGCCAGCAGCGCCAGTACGACGGGGAGTTACGAGCAGTACTTC. Translating gives CASSASTTGSYEQYF.

The gene calls are TRBV5-6 and TRBJ1-1; D is ambiguous. CDR1 and CDR2 (germline): SGHDT, YYEEEE. This CDR3 is 16 amino acids long. The V and J ends lost 0 bases and 0 bases respectively, with 12 bases between them. CDR3 amino acids: CASSLAEGTVNTEAFF. The CDR3 DNA reads as TGTGCCAGCAGCTTGGCGGAGGGCACGGTGAACACTGAAGCTTTCTTT.